This section outlines one T cell receptor (beta chain) sequence together with its context. No antigen is known for it. This entry is derived from a study of shared clonotypes between healthy human individuals. Notes on the study in general: Clonotype sharing among donors, it was expected, would be affected by sequencing depth.

The authors divided CD4+ cells into CD45RA+ naive and CD45RA-negative memory subsets. This table comes from immunoSEQ multiplex PCR, and its TCRdb copy is limited to in-frame clones, with some not included. The data hold about 2.3 million clones, with just under 95% observed a single time. The CDR3 is 13 residues long. Germline CDR1 is MDHEN and CDR2 is SYDVKM. V dropped 10 bases and J dropped 1 base, with 10 bases sitting between them. This TCR was recovered from a man aged 18 to 35 in good health. Some clones in this sample may be carry-over from other donors' samples. Sequenced input: naive CD4+ T cells from PBMCs. Subset noted: CD45RA+ positively selected. The chain has TRBV28 and TRBJ2-2; D gene unclear. In DNA form, the CDR3 reads TGTGCCACCCTAGTCCAGAACACCGGGGAGCTGTTTTTT. Amino acids: CATLVQNTGELFF.